This TCR beta chain stems from a study of shared clonotypes between healthy human individuals. Several immunoSEQ plates held equal portions of the genomic DNA taken from each subset. Produced via immunoSEQ multiplex PCR; TCRdb's table is partial and in-frame only. The data contain millions of clones, 95% of them singletons. The receptor was isolated from a man aged 18 to 30 in good health. Material for sequencing was naive CD4+ T cells sorted from blood. Subset described: CD45RA+ positively selected.

Here the CDR3 reads CASTVLAGANEQYF. CDR3 nucleotides: TGTGCCAGCACCGTACTAGCGGGAGCAAATGAGCAGTACTTC. The chain is built from TRBV6-5 and TRBJ2-7; 11 bases align to TRBD2. This CDR3 comprises 14 residues. CDR1 and CDR2 (germline): MNHEY, SVGAGI. Unmatched junction bases numbered 9, after V lost 7 bases and J lost 7 bases.